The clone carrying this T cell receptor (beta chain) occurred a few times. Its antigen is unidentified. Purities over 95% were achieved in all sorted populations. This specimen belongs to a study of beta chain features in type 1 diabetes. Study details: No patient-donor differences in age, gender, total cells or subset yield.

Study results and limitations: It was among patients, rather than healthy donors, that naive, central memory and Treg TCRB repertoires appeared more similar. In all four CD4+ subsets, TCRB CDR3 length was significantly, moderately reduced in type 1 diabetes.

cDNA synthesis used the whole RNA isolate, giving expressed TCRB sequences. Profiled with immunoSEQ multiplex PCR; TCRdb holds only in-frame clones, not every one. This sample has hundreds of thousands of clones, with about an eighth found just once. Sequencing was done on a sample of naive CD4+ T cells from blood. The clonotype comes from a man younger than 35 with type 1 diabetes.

The CDR3 loop reads CASSSQAGPGNTIYF. In DNA, the CDR3 is TGTGCCAGCAGTTCCCAGGCAGGCCCTGGAAACACCATATATTTT. This chain uses TRBV28 with TRBJ1-3, with unresolved D. The germline CDR1 and CDR2 sequences are MDHEN and SYDVKM. This CDR3 comprises 15 residues. V dropped 4 bases and J dropped 2 bases, with 12 bases sitting between them. Drawing the rest from reference TRBV28 and TRBJ1-3, the complete variable domain is DVKVTQSSRYLVKRTGEKVFLECVQDMDHENMFWYRQDPGLGLRLIYFSYDVKMKEKGDIPEGYSVSREKKERFSLILESASTNQTSMYLCASSSQAGPGNTIYFGEGSWLTVV.